This record covers a single T cell receptor (beta chain). Trimming left V 0 bases short and J 7 bases short, with 6 bases between. This CDR3 is built from 12 residues. In germline, CDR1 is LGHDT, CDR2 YNNKEL (reference sequence). Amplification of TCR beta CDR3 regions used RNA as the template. TCR CDR3 underwent first-round RT-PCR with the HTBI primer set. TCRdb reprocessed the multiplex PCR reads via MiXCR and lists one record per CDR3 protein. The table records under 700,000 distinct CDR3 sequences, roughly 50% of them present only once. Patients aged 18 to 65 had newly diagnosed hyperthyroidism lasting under 2 months. Diagnostic assessment was based on clinical symptoms, serum thyroxine and TRAb, thyroid ultrasound and orbital computed tomography. The data were taken from a study of T cells in Graves' hyperthyroidism and ophthalmopathy.

Sequenced material: peripheral blood or thyroid tissue (not recorded which). The origin of this receptor is a young woman with Graves' hyperthyroidism. The chain recombines TRBV3-1 with TRBJ2-5; no firm D call. CDR3 sequence: CASSQDIGTQYF. The CDR3 bases are TGTGCCAGCAGCCAAGATATTGGGACCCAGTACTTC.